A single sample gave rise to the 30 T cell receptor beta chains below, sequenced in a study of graft-versus-host responses after intestinal transplantation. TCRdb keeps only in-frame clones here, not all; method: immunoSEQ multiplex PCR. This sample has about 120,000 clones, with 75% to 95% found just once. The antigens these receptors bind are not known. The sample was unstimulated CD4+ T cells sorted from spleen or lymph node cells, taken before intestinal transplant. The receptor source for this set is a human donor who received an intestinal transplant.

The rearrangement uses TRBV7-9 and TRBJ1-2; the D is unclear. Trimming pared 1 base from V and 2 bases from J, leaving 20 bases between. Germline V gene lookup returns CDR1 SEHNR and CDR2 FQNEAQ (reference sequence). The CDR3 extends over 18 amino acids. The CDR3 region has the DNA TGTGCCAGCAGCTTAGATCTTGCAGAACGACTTTTGAACTATGGCTACACCTTC. This gives the protein CASSLDLAERLLNYGYTF.

The V gene is TRBV5-1, the J gene TRBJ2-5; 8 nucleotides match TRBD1. V lost 4 bases and J lost 0; bases outside the gene matches: 8. The CDR3 consists of 16 residues. CDR1 and CDR2 (germline): SGHRS, YFSETQ. CDR3 in DNA: TGCGCCAGCAGCCCCTGGGCAGGGGGCGACCAAGAGACCCAGTACTTC. It encodes CASSPWAGGDQETQYF.

Only a few counts were recorded for this clone. The genes are TRBV6-6 and TRBJ2-2; TRBD2 matches 10 bases. Germline CDR1 and CDR2: MNHNY and SVGAGI (reference sequence). Trimming cost V 8 bases and J 3 bases; bases outside gene matches: 0. The CDR3 is made up of 13 amino acids. The CDR3 DNA sequence: TGTGCCAGCGGACTAGCGGACACCGGGGAGCTGTTTTTT. It codes for CASGLADTGELFF.

The chain carries TRBV2 and TRBJ2-1; the match to TRBD2 covers 7 bases. Losses at the gene ends were 3 bases for V and 10 bases for J; bases not matched to a gene: 12. Germline loops: CDR1 SNHLY, CDR2 FYNNEI. The CDR3 spans 15 residues. The CDR3 loop reads CASSEFREAFQEQFF. CDR3 bases: TGTGCCAGCAGTGAGTTCCGGGAGGCGTTTCAGGAGCAGTTCTTC.

The chain links TRBV7-9 to TRBJ2-7; tentative D call: TRBD2 (5 bases). Between the trimmed V and J ends, which lost 2 bases and 2 bases, there was a span of 16 bases. The CDR3 consists of 16 residues. Germline-derived CDR1 and CDR2 are SEHNR and FQNEAQ (reference sequence). CDR3 region: CASSLSPSGNTYEQYF. DNA of the CDR3: TGTGCCAGCAGCTTAAGCCCGTCCGGGAATACCTACGAGCAGTACTTC. The variable domain in full, completed from reference TRBV7-9 and TRBJ2-7, reads DTGVSQNPRHKITKRGQNVTFRCDPISEHNRLYWYRQTLGQGPEFLTYFQNEAQLEKSRLLSDRFSAERPKGSFSTLEIQRTEQGDSAMYLCASSLSPSGNTYEQYFGPGTRLTVT.

The rearrangement joins TRBV18 to TRBJ2-1; no reliable D call. The germline gives CDR1 KGHSH, CDR2 LQKENI. The CDR3 loop spans 14 amino acids. V gave up 4 bases and J gave up 4 bases, with 11 bases separating them. The CDR3 protein is CASSRRGTYNEQFF. CDR3 bases: TGTGCCAGCTCACGCCGCGGCACTTACAATGAGCAGTTCTTC.

The chain carries TRBV6-5 and TRBJ2-5; 7 bases are a match to TRBD2. V lost 6 bases, J lost 5 bases, and 9 bases stayed unmatched. CDR3 length: 14 residues. The germline V gene has CDR1 MNHEY and CDR2 SVGAGI. The CDR3, as DNA: TGTGCCAGCAGGGAGGGAGGGCCATCGGAGACCCAGTACTTC. As protein: CASREGGPSETQYF.

This rearrangement joins TRBV30 to TRBJ2-2; 9 bases agree with TRBD2. Germline CDR1 GTSNPN, CDR2 SVGIG (reference sequence). This CDR3 is built from 14 residues. The junction had 1 base not matched to a gene; V was cut back by 3 bases and J by 2 bases. The CDR3 here is CAWRLAGNTGELFF. The CDR3 DNA is TGTGCCTGGAGACTAGCGGGCAACACCGGGGAGCTGTTTTTT.

The V gene is TRBV6-1, the J gene TRBJ2-7, with TRBD2 matching 7 bases. After removal of 4 bases from V and 3 bases from J, the junction contained 0 bases not matched to a gene. There are 12 residues in the CDR3. CDR1 is MNHNS and CDR2 is SASEGT in the germline V gene. The CDR3 bases are TGTGCCAGCAGTGGGACTAGCTACGAGCAGTACTTC. Protein sequence: CASSGTSYEQYF.

The gene calls are TRBV6-5 and TRBJ1-1, with 8 bases aligning to TRBD1. CDR3 length equals 15 residues. J gave up 0 bases and V 6 bases, and 6 bases lay outside the gene matches. Germline assignment: CDR1 MNHEY and CDR2 SVGAGI. CDR3 sequence reads: CASSRTGSMNTEAFF. The CDR3 bases are TGTGCCAGCAGCCGGACAGGGTCTATGAACACTGAAGCTTTCTTT.

This clone was recorded once. J is TRBJ1-1 and V is TRBV9; possible D gene TRBD1, 5 bases. Deletions cut 0 bases from V and 4 bases from J, with 16 bases between. Germline values: CDR1 SGDLS, CDR2 YYNGEE. The CDR3 sequence is 16 residues long. The CDR3 reads CASSVGIGGVVTEAFF. CDR3 coding DNA: TGTGCCAGCAGCGTAGGTATCGGGGGGGTGGTCACTGAAGCTTTCTTT.

The chain carries TRBV5-1 and TRBJ2-2; TRBD1 aligns across 7 bases. Germline CDR1 is SGHRS and CDR2 is YFSETQ. Trimming at V came to 4 bases and at J to 0 bases, leaving 3 bases not matched to a gene. The CDR3 has 15 residues. For the CDR3, the DNA is TGCGCCAGCAGCGTTGGGACAGCGAACACCGGGGAGCTGTTTTTT. Encoded protein: CASSVGTANTGELFF. The full variable domain, completed using reference TRBV5-1 and TRBJ2-2, is KAGVTQTPRYLIKTRGQQVTLSCSPISGHRSVSWYQQTPGQGLQFLFEYFSETQRNKGNFPGRFSGRQFSNSRSEMNVSTLELGDSALYLCASSVGTANTGELFFGEGSRLTVL.

The chain couples TRBV7-8 to TRBJ2-2, with 12 bases matching TRBD2. This CDR3 region has 17 residues. Looked up from germline, CDR1 is SGHVS and CDR2 is FQNEAQ. V shed 4 bases and J 0 bases; nucleotides not matched to a gene: 3. The CDR3 sequence: CASSSRLAGANTGELFF. CDR3 sequence (DNA): TGTGCCAGCAGCTCCAGACTAGCGGGGGCGAACACCGGGGAGCTGTTTTTT.

This chain links TRBV4-3 with TRBJ2-3, with 11 bases lining up with TRBD2. CDR1 and CDR2 from the germline V gene are LGHNA and YSLEER. The CDR3 has 19 residues. The V and J ends lost 2 bases and 0 bases, in that order; junction bases with no gene match: 10. The chain's CDR3 is CASSQFLAGGPASTDTQYF. CDR3 DNA: TGCGCCAGCAGCCAATTTCTAGCGGGGGGCCCAGCTAGCACAGATACGCAGTATTTT.

V usage is TRBV6-1 and J usage is TRBJ2-3; perhaps TRBD1 as D (6 bases). The CDR3 sequence is 15 residues long. The germline V and J ends were trimmed by 2 bases and 7 bases, with 16 bases remaining between them. Germline assignment: CDR1 MNHNS and CDR2 SASEGT. The CDR3 region is CASSEPGAGLHTQYF. The CDR3 bases are TGTGCCAGCAGTGAACCAGGGGCCGGTTTGCATACGCAGTATTTT.

J is TRBJ2-3 and V is TRBV7-5; the D call in the table, TRBD1, was not verified against the DNA. TRBV7-5 is a pseudogene. CDR3 length: 14 amino acids. CDR3 in amino acids: CVRSPGQGPDTQYF. In DNA form, the CDR3 reads TGTGTCAGAAGCCCGGGACAGGGACCAGATACGCAGTATTTT.

The CDR3 sequence is CASSPGQGWDTQYF. For the CDR3, the DNA is TGTGCCAGCAGCCCGGGACAGGGGTGGGATACGCAGTATTTT. The chain is built from TRBV7-9 and TRBJ2-3; 10 bases agree with TRBD1. Unmatched junction bases numbered 5, after V lost 5 bases and J lost 6 bases. CDR3 length: 14 amino acids. Germline assignment: CDR1 SEHNR and CDR2 FQNEAQ (reference sequence).

This rearrangement joins TRBV2 to TRBJ2-2; unclear D gene. Germline CDR1 and CDR2: SNHLY and FYNNEI. V was shortened by 1 base and J by 3 bases, with 9 bases between the two germline ends. The CDR3 covers 15 residues. The CDR3 DNA reads as TGTGCCAGCAGTGAAGGTGATCCAGACACCGGGGAGCTGTTTTTT. It translates to CASSEGDPDTGELFF.

V is TRBV18 and J is TRBJ2-1, with D perhaps TRBD1 (7 bases). V was trimmed by 5 bases and J by 6 bases, leaving 17 bases between them. This CDR3 is built from 15 residues. Germline V gives CDR1 KGHSH, CDR2 LQKENI. This CDR3 reads CASSGPGGPPNEQFF. DNA of the CDR3: TGTGCCAGCTCAGGACCAGGGGGGCCCCCCAATGAGCAGTTCTTC.

The chain couples TRBV6-1 to TRBJ2-1; no definite D call. Germline-derived CDR1 and CDR2 are MNHNS and SASEGT. The CDR3 is made up of 13 amino acids. With 10 bases removed from V and 10 bases from J, the gap between germline ends came to 20 bases. CDR3: CATQKLEPGEQFF. CDR3 in DNA: TGTGCCACCCAGAAATTGGAGCCCGGGGAGCAGTTCTTC.

This chain links TRBV7-9 with TRBJ1-5, with TRBD1 matching 7 bases. The V segment lost 1 base and the J segment 6 bases; nucleotides outside the gene matches: 3. CDR1 is SEHNR, CDR2 FQNEAQ, per germline (reference sequence). The CDR3 runs to 14 residues. As DNA, the CDR3 is TGTGCCAGCAGCTTAGGGACAGGCTTTCAGCCCCAGCATTTT. Translation gives CASSLGTGFQPQHF.

The chain combines TRBV7-2 with TRBJ2-2; possibly TRBD1 for D (5 bases). The germline V and J ends were trimmed by 5 bases and 3 bases, with 13 bases remaining between them. The CDR3 runs 15 residues. In germline, CDR1 is SGHTA, CDR2 FQGNSA. This CDR3 is CASSLTLTDTGELFF. The CDR3 region has the DNA TGTGCCAGCAGCCTAACCCTGACAGACACCGGGGAGCTGTTTTTT.

The J gene is TRBJ1-6, the V gene TRBV5-4; D possibly corresponds to TRBD1 (5 bases). The CDR3 covers 15 residues. Germline assignment: CDR1 SGHNT and CDR2 YYREEE (reference sequence). Trimming took 4 bases from V and 7 from J, leaving 15 bases between them. The CDR3 nucleotides read TGTGCCAGCAGCCTTACCGGGGGACCCAATTCACCCCTCCACTTT. It codes for CASSLTGGPNSPLHF.

The chain has TRBV5-1 and TRBJ2-2, with D tentatively TRBD1 (5 bases). There are 15 residues in the CDR3. CDR1 and CDR2 from the germline V gene are SGHRS and YFSETQ. V lost 0 bases and J lost 2, with 8 bases in between. The CDR3 loop is CASSLGGHNTGELFF. DNA for the CDR3: TGCGCCAGCAGCTTGGGAGGACATAACACCGGGGAGCTGTTTTTT.

The chain is built from TRBV6-5 and TRBJ1-2; D gene ambiguous. V was pared by 5 bases and J by 7 bases, with 14 bases between. The CDR3 has 13 residues. Germline CDR1 is MNHEY and CDR2 is SVGAGI. This CDR3 reads CASSPSRRAGYTF. CDR3 DNA sequence: TGTGCCAGCAGTCCATCTAGGAGAGCTGGCTACACCTTC.

The CDR3: CASSVIAGGTYNEQFF. Written as DNA, the CDR3 is TGTGCCAGCAGCGTAATAGCGGGGGGTACATACAATGAGCAGTTCTTC. The chain joins TRBV9 to TRBJ2-1; 10 positions match TRBD2. This CDR3 is 16 amino acids long. The germline V gene encodes CDR1 SGDLS and CDR2 YYNGEE. J lost 4 bases, V lost 1 base, and 5 bases had no gene match.

The rearrangement links TRBV6-5 to TRBJ2-2; TRBD2 agrees at 10 bases. The CDR3 contains 14 residues. V was clipped by 7 bases and J by 4 bases; unmatched bases: 3. In germline, CDR1 is MNHEY, CDR2 SVGAGI. Here the CDR3 reads CASTRTSGTGELFF. In DNA form, the CDR3 reads TGTGCCAGCACCCGGACTAGCGGCACCGGGGAGCTGTTTTTT.

Points on this clone: Germline is not matched at one junction end, which may reflect a read error. The rearrangement joins TRBV6-6 to TRBJ1-5; the match to TRBD1 covers 9 bases. The CDR3 contains 15 residues. Germline V gene data show CDR1 as MNHNY and CDR2 as SVGAGI (reference sequence). The chain's CDR3 is CASSRPGQGNQLQHF. The CDR3 region has the DNA TGTGCCAGCAGCCGACCGGGACAGGGCAATCAGCTCCAGCATTTT.

The chain couples TRBV7-9 to TRBJ2-2, with D maybe TRBD1 (6 bases). The V gene's germline CDR1 is SEHNR and CDR2 FQNEAQ (reference sequence). This CDR3 is 15 amino acids long. Between the trimmed V and J ends, which lost 5 bases and 1 base, there was a span of 11 bases. The CDR3: CASSPQGKNTGELFF. CDR3 sequence (DNA): TGTGCCAGCAGCCCACAGGGAAAGAACACCGGGGAGCTGTTTTTT.

The V call is TRBV4-2, the J call TRBJ2-1, with TRBD2 as a possible D gene (5 bases). Trimming left V 1 base short and J 7 bases short, with 8 bases between. The V gene's germline CDR1 is LGHNA and CDR2 YNFKEQ. The CDR3 runs 13 residues. Written as DNA, the CDR3 is TGTGCCAGCAGCCAAGGGGAGTCTAATGAGCAGTTCTTC. Translated: CASSQGESNEQFF.